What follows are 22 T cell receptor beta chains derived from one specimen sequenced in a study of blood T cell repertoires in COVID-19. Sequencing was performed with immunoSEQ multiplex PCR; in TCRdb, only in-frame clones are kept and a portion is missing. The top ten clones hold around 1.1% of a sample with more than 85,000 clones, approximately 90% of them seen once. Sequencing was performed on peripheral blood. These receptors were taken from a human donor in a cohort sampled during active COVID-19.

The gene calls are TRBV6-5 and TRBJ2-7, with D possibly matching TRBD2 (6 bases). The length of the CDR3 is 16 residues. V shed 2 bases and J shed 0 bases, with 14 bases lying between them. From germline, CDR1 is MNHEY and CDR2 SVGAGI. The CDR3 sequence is CASSYSPAGLSYEQYF. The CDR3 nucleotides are TGTGCCAGCAGTTACAGTCCCGCGGGGCTCTCCTACGAGCAGTACTTC.

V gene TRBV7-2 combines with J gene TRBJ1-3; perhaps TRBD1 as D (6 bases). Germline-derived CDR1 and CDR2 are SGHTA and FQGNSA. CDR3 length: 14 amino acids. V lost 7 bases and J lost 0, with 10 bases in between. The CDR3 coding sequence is TGTGCCAGCAAGCGAGGGGGCTCTGGAAACACCATATATTTT. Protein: CASKRGGSGNTIYF.

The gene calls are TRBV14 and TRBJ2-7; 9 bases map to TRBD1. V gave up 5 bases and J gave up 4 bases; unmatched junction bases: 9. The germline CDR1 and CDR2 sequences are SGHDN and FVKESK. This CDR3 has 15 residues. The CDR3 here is CASSTHGTGFYEQYF. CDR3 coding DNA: TGTGCCAGCAGCACCCACGGGACAGGGTTTTACGAGCAGTACTTC.

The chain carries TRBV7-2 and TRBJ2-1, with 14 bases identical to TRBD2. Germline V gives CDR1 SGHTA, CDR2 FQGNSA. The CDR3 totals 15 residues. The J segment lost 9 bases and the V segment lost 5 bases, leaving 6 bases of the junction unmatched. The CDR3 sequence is CASSPGTSGSGEQFF. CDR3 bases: TGTGCCAGCAGCCCAGGGACTAGCGGGAGCGGTGAGCAGTTCTTC.

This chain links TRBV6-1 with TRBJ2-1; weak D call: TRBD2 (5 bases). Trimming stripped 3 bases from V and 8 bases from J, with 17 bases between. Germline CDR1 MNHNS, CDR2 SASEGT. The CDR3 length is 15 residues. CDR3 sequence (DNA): TGTGCCAGCAGTGACGGGATTTCAGAATCGGATGAGCAGTTCTTC. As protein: CASSDGISESDEQFF.

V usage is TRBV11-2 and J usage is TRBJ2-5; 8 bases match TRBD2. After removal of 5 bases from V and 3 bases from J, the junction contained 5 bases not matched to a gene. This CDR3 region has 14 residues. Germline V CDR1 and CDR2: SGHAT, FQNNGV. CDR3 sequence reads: CASSPTGGEETQYF. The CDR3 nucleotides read TGTGCCAGCAGCCCCACCGGGGGGGAAGAGACCCAGTACTTC.

The CDR3 nucleotides read TGTGCCAGCAGCCAAGGACTAGCGGGGGGTAAACCGGATACGCAGTATTTT. Protein product: CASSQGLAGGKPDTQYF. The chain combines TRBV14 with TRBJ2-3, with 13 nucleotides matching TRBD2. Germline trimming cut 1 base from V and 6 bases from J; bases unmatched to any gene: 7. Germline V gene sequence: CDR1 SGHDN, CDR2 FVKESK. CDR3 length equals 17 residues.

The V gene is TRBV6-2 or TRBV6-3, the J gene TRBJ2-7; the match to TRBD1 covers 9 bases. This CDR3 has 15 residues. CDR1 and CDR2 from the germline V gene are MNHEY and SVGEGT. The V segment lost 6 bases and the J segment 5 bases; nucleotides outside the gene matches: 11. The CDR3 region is CASSFRDRDKNEQYF. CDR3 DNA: TGTGCCAGCAGCTTCCGGGACAGGGATAAAAACGAGCAGTACTTC.

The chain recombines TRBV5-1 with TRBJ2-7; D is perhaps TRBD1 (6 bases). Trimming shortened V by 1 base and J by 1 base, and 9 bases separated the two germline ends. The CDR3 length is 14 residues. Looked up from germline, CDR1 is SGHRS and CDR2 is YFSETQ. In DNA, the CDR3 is TGCGCCAGCAGCTTGCTGGACAGTTCCTACGAGCAGTACTTC. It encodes CASSLLDSSYEQYF.

The CDR3 here is CASSFRGDTQYF. The CDR3 DNA follows: TGTGCCAGCAGTTTCAGGGGAGATACGCAGTATTTT. This chain connects TRBV27 to TRBJ2-3; D possibly corresponds to TRBD1 (6 bases). With 3 bases removed from V and 5 bases from J, the gap between germline ends came to 6 bases. Germline V lookup: CDR1 MNHEY, CDR2 SMNVEV (reference sequence). The CDR3 is 12 amino acids.

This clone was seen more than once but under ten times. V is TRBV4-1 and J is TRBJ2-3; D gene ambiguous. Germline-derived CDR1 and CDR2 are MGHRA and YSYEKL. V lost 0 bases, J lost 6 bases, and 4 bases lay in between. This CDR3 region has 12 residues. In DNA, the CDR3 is TGCGCCAGCAGCCAAGATCGGGATACGCAGTATTTT. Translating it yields CASSQDRDTQYF.

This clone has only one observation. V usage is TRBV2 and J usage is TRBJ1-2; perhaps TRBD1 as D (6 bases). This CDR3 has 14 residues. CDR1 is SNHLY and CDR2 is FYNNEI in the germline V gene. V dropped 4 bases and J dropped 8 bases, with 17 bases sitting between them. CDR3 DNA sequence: TGTGCCAGCAGTGCGGACAGCCCTAGGAGGGGCTACACCTTC. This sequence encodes CASSADSPRRGYTF.

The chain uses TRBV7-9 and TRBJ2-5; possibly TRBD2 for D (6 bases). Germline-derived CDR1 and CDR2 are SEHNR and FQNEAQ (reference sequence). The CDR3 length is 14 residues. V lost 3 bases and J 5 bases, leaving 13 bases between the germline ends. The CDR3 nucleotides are TGTGCCAGCAGCTTTAGCGGTAGTTCGGAGACCCAGTACTTC. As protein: CASSFSGSSETQYF. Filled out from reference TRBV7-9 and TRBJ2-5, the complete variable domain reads DTGVSQNPRHKITKRGQNVTFRCDPISEHNRLYWYRQTLGQGPEFLTYFQNEAQLEKSRLLSDRFSAERPKGSFSTLEIQRTEQGDSAMYLCASSFSGSSETQYFGPGTRLLVL.

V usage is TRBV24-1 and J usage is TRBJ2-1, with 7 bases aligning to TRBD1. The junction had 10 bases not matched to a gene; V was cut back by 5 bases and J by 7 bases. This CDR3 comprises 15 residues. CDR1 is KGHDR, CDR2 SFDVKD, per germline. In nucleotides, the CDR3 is TGTGCCACCAGTGTGGGAACAGGGGTCTGGAATGAGCAGTTCTTC. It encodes CATSVGTGVWNEQFF.

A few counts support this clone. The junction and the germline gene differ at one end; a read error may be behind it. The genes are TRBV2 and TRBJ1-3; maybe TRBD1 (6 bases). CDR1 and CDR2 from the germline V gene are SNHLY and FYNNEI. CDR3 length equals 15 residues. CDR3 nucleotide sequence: TGTGCCAGCACCCAAAGGGGGGGTGCTGGAAATACCATATATTTT. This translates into CASTQRGGAGNTIYF. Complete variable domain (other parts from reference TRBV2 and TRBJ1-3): EPEVTQTPSHQVTQMGQEVILRCVPISNHLYFYWYRQILGQKVEFLVSFYNNEISEKSEIFDDQFSVERPDGSNFTLKIRSTKLEDSAMYFCASTQRGGAGNTIYFGEGSWLTVV.

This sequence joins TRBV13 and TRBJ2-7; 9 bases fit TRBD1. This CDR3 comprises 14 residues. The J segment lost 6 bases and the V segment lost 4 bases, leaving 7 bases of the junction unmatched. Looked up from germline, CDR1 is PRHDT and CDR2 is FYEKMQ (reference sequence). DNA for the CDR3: TGTGCCAGCAGCTCCGGACAGGGGTGGGCCGAGCAGTACTTC. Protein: CASSSGQGWAEQYF.

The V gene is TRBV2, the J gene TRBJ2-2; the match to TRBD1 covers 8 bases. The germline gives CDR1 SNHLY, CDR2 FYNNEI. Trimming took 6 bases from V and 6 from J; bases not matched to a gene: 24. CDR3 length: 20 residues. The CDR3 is CASSSPGQARRGRSAGELFF. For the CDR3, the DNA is TGTGCCAGCAGCAGTCCGGGACAGGCAAGGAGAGGCAGGTCAGCCGGGGAGCTGTTTTTT.

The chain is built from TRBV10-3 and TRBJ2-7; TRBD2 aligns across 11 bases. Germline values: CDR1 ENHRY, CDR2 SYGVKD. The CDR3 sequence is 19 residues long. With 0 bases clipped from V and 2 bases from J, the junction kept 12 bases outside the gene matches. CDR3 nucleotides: TGTGCCATCAGTGAGTCCCCTGGGACTAGCGGCAAAGCGACCTACGAGCAGTACTTC. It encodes CAISESPGTSGKATYEQYF.

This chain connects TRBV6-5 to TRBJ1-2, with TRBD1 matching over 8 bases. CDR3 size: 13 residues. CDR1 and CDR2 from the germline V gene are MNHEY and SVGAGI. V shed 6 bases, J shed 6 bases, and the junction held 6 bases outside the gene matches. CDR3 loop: CASRTSGGNGYTF. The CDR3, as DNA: TGTGCCAGCAGGACCTCAGGGGGCAATGGCTACACCTTC.

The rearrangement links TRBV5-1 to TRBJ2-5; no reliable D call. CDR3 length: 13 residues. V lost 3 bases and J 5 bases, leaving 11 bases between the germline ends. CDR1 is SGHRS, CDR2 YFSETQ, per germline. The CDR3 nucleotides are TGCGCCAGCAGCTCCTTAGTTGCCGAGACCCAGTACTTC. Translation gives CASSSLVAETQYF.

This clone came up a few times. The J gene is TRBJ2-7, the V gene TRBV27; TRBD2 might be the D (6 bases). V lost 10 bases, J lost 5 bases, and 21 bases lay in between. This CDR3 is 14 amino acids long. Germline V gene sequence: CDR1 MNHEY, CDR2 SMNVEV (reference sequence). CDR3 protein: CATRGTSRPHEQYF. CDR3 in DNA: TGTGCCACCCGCGGGACCTCCCGCCCCCACGAGCAGTACTTC.

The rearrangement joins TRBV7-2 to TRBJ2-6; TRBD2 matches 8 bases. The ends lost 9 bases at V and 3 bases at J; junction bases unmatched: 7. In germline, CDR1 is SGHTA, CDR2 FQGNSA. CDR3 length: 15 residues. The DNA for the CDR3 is TGTGCCAGTCGACCCGCGGGGGGTGGGGCCAACGTCCTGACTTTC. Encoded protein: CASRPAGGGANVLTF.